This entry lists 28 T cell receptor beta chains sequenced from one sample in a study of cytomegalovirus exposure and HLA in healthy donors. PCR used 60 Vbeta primers and 13 Jbeta primers. TCRdb keeps only in-frame clones here, not all; method: immunoSEQ multiplex PCR. In the table there are roughly 190,000 clones, less than 80% of which are singletons. Sequencing was carried out using PBMCs. The source of these receptors is a man in his forties in good health and CMV-seronegative.

This clone was seen a handful of times. The rearrangement uses TRBV5-1 and TRBJ2-1, with 7 bases lining up with TRBD2. CDR1 is SGHRS and CDR2 is YFSETQ in the germline V gene. The V gene end was trimmed by 2 bases and the J gene end by 0 bases; junction bases not matched to a gene: 2. The CDR3 loop spans 15 amino acids. CDR3 nucleotides: TGCGCCAGCAGCTTCACTAGCGACTCCTACAATGAGCAGTTCTTC. It specifies CASSFTSDSYNEQFF.

The J gene is TRBJ2-7, the V gene TRBV11-1; no clear D gene. Trimming removed 2 bases from V and 6 bases from J, with 14 bases in between. CDR3 size: 14 residues. Germline assignment: CDR1 SGHAT and CDR2 FQDESV (reference sequence). CDR3 loop: CASSLMSGPGEQYF. In DNA form, the CDR3 reads TGTGCCAGCAGCTTAATGAGTGGTCCTGGCGAGCAGTACTTC.

As for this clone: The junction shows a germline mismatch at one end, possibly a read error. The same CDR3 can be traced to other DNA sequences in this sample. CDR3: CASSSVQMNTEAFF. CDR3 in DNA: TGCGCCAGCAGCTCGGTACAGATGAATACTGAAGCTTTCTTT. The chain combines TRBV5-1 with TRBJ1-1; D unresolved. Germline V lookup: CDR1 SGHRS, CDR2 YFSETQ. The CDR3 consists of 14 residues.

The V call is TRBV18, the J call TRBJ2-7; no firm D call. Germline loops: CDR1 KGHSH, CDR2 LQKENI. Trimming left V 3 bases short and J 3 bases short, with 9 bases between. CDR3 length: 13 residues. CDR3 coding DNA: TGTGCCAGCTCACCGGGCCCCGACTACGAGCAGTACTTC. Encoded protein: CASSPGPDYEQYF. Based on the CDR3 plus reference TRBV18 and TRBJ2-7, the full variable domain is NAGVMQNPRHLVRRRGQEARLRCSPMKGHSHVYWYRQLPEEGLKFMVYLQKENIIDESGMPKERFSAEFPKEGPSILRIQQVVRGDSAAYFCASSPGPDYEQYFGPGTRLTVT.

This chain uses TRBV11-3 with TRBJ2-1; TRBD1 is a possible D gene (6 bases). The germline V gene has CDR1 SGHNT and CDR2 YENEEA. The CDR3 covers 16 residues. Trimming took off 4 bases at V and 0 bases at J, with 13 bases between the two ends. CDR3 loop: CASSSRTASSYNEQFF. The DNA of the CDR3 is TGTGCCAGCAGCTCGCGGACAGCGAGCTCCTACAATGAGCAGTTCTTC.

Remarks on this clone: At one end, the junction sequence differs from germline, possibly due to a read error. Other nucleotide sequences from this sample produce the same CDR3. The chain couples TRBV12-5 to TRBJ2-1; 9 bases are shared with TRBD2. Germline loops: CDR1 LGHNT, CDR2 FRNRAP. The CDR3 contains 20 residues. The CDR3 DNA reads as TGTGCCAGTGGTTTGGTACATTGGGCTAGCGGGGCCCAGAGTTACAATGAGCAGTTCTTC. It encodes CASGLVHWASGAQSYNEQFF. The whole variable domain, remainder taken from reference TRBV12-5 and TRBJ2-1, is DARVTQTPRHKVTEMGQEVTMRCQPILGHNTVFWYRQTMMQGLELLAYFRNRAPLDDSGMPKDRFSAEMPDATLATLKIQPSEPRDSAVYFCASGLVHWASGAQSYNEQFFGPGTRLTVL.

The V gene is TRBV5-4, the J gene TRBJ2-3; 9 bases align to TRBD2. Germline lookup yields CDR1 SGHNT and CDR2 YYREEE (reference sequence). The ends lost 0 bases at V and 2 bases at J; junction bases unmatched: 1. The length of the CDR3 is 15 residues. In nucleotides, the CDR3 is TGTGCCAGCAGCTTGGCTAGCGGGAACACAGATACGCAGTATTTT. This translates into CASSLASGNTDTQYF.

This chain connects TRBV18 to TRBJ2-1; possible D gene TRBD2, 6 bases. CDR1 KGHSH and CDR2 LQKENI come from the germline V gene. The V end lost 3 bases, the J end lost 3 bases, and 12 bases lay between the germline ends. The CDR3 contains 15 residues. The CDR3 sequence: CASSPLLAYYNEQFF. The DNA for the CDR3 is TGTGCCAGCTCACCGTTGCTAGCGTACTACAATGAGCAGTTCTTC.

V gene TRBV13 combines with J gene TRBJ2-7; D is ambiguous. The CDR3 contains 15 residues. Germline loops: CDR1 PRHDT, CDR2 FYEKMQ (reference sequence). V lost 5 bases, J lost 6 bases, and 20 bases lay in between. This CDR3 reads CASSPRSGSYAEQYF. As DNA, the CDR3 is TGTGCCAGCAGCCCCCGCTCAGGTTCGTACGCCGAGCAGTACTTC.

This clone was found a few times. V and J are TRBV9 and TRBJ2-3; 9 nucleotides agree with TRBD2. The CDR3 has 16 residues. V shed 2 bases, J shed 6 bases, and the junction held 10 bases outside the gene matches. Germline V CDR1 and CDR2: SGDLS, YYNGEE. The DNA for the CDR3 is TGTGCCAGCAGCGTCGGGACTAGCCCCAGCGGGGATACGCAGTATTTT. This encodes CASSVGTSPSGDTQYF.

The genes are TRBV9 and TRBJ2-1; D not certain. Germline-derived CDR1 and CDR2 are SGDLS and YYNGEE. The CDR3 length is 14 residues. V gave up 0 bases and J gave up 7 bases, with 11 bases separating them. CDR3 region: CASSVDPSRNEQFF. Written as DNA, the CDR3 is TGTGCCAGCAGCGTAGACCCTTCGAGGAATGAGCAGTTCTTC. The complete variable domain, with remaining parts taken from reference TRBV9 and TRBJ2-1, reads DSGVTQTPKHLITATGQRVTLRCSPRSGDLSVYWYQQSLDQGLQFLIQYYNGEERAKGNILERFSAQQFPDLHSELNLSSLELGDSALYFCASSVDPSRNEQFFGPGTRLTVL.

This clone was counted a few times. The chain combines TRBV27 with TRBJ1-1, with D uncertain. Trimming removed 0 bases from V and 0 bases from J, with 8 bases in between. CDR3 length: 15 residues. The germline V gene encodes CDR1 MNHEY and CDR2 SMNVEV (reference sequence). The DNA for the CDR3 is TGTGCCAGCAGTTTATCGTCCAGGATGAACACTGAAGCTTTCTTT. Residues: CASSLSSRMNTEAFF.

This clone appeared a few times. This chain joins TRBV5-1 and TRBJ2-3; TRBD2 aligns across 10 bases. Trimming removed 2 bases from V and 4 bases from J; junction bases left unmatched: 4. The CDR3 totals 15 residues. CDR1 is SGHRS and CDR2 is YFSETQ in the germline V gene. The DNA for the CDR3 is TGCGCCAGCAGCTTTAGCGGGGGGCCCCCAGATACGCAGTATTTT. Amino acids: CASSFSGGPPDTQYF.

This clone was counted at least ten times. The chain joins TRBV10-3 to TRBJ2-3; weak D call: TRBD2 (6 bases). Trimming removed 10 bases from V and 4 bases from J, with 15 bases in between. CDR3 length: 13 residues. Germline CDR1 reads ENHRY; CDR2 reads SYGVKD. The DNA for the CDR3 is TGTGCCACATGGGACTTAGGCCCAGATACGCAGTATTTT. This encodes CATWDLGPDTQYF.

This clone appeared a few times. The chain uses TRBV5-1 and TRBJ2-7; 9 nucleotides agree with TRBD1. Germline V gene lookup returns CDR1 SGHRS and CDR2 YFSETQ. The CDR3 extends over 17 amino acids. The V and J ends lost 0 bases and 1 base, in that order; junction bases with no gene match: 8. CDR3 loop: CASSLGGTGGSSYEQYF. CDR3 sequence (DNA): TGCGCCAGCAGCTTGGGGGGTACAGGGGGCAGTTCCTACGAGCAGTACTTC. The full variable domain, completed using reference TRBV5-1 and TRBJ2-7, is KAGVTQTPRYLIKTRGQQVTLSCSPISGHRSVSWYQQTPGQGLQFLFEYFSETQRNKGNFPGRFSGRQFSNSRSEMNVSTLELGDSALYLCASSLGGTGGSSYEQYFGPGTRLTVT.

This clone was found a few times. This chain links TRBV11-1 with TRBJ1-1; D not certain. Trimming pared 3 bases from V and 8 bases from J, leaving 10 bases between. Germline CDR1 reads SGHAT; CDR2 reads FQDESV (reference sequence). The length of the CDR3 is 12 residues. The CDR3 DNA follows: TGTGCCAGCAGCTTTTCGTCAGGAGAAGCTTTCTTT. This codes for CASSFSSGEAFF.

This clone appeared a few times. The rearrangement joins TRBV19 to TRBJ1-5; no firm D call. The V end lost 4 bases, the J end lost 0 bases, and 10 bases lay between the germline ends. Germline V gene data show CDR1 as LNHDA and CDR2 as SQIVND (reference sequence). This CDR3 is built from 15 residues. CDR3 bases: TGTGCCAGTAGTAAGTTGGAGTATAGCAATCAGCCCCAGCATTTT. This encodes CASSKLEYSNQPQHF.

This clone showed up just a few times. This chain uses TRBV29-1 with TRBJ2-7; D is possibly TRBD1 (6 bases). The CDR3 totals 16 residues. From germline, CDR1 is SQVTM and CDR2 ANQGSEA. The V end was cut by 5 bases, the J end by 3 bases, with 23 bases between. As DNA, the CDR3 is TGCAGCGTTTCCGGCGGGCTTAAGGGGGTCCACTACGAGCAGTACTTC. This translates into CSVSGGLKGVHYEQYF.

The chain links TRBV4-1 to TRBJ2-2; 9 positions match TRBD1. This CDR3 region has 15 residues. Losses at the gene ends were 3 bases for V and 3 bases for J; bases not matched to a gene: 2. Germline CDR1 is MGHRA and CDR2 is YSYEKL. This CDR3 is CASSHGDRDTGELFF. DNA for the CDR3: TGCGCCAGCAGCCACGGGGACAGGGACACCGGGGAGCTGTTTTTT.

The chain carries TRBV9 and TRBJ1-1; no clear D. Germline CDR1 SGDLS, CDR2 YYNGEE. The CDR3 runs to 13 residues. V was pared by 3 bases and J by 0 bases, with 6 bases between. CDR3 sequence reads: CASSGGLNTEAFF. In nucleotides, the CDR3 is TGTGCCAGCAGCGGCGGATTGAACACTGAAGCTTTCTTT.

This rearrangement joins TRBV19 to TRBJ1-3; TRBD1 agrees at 9 bases. The CDR3 sequence is 17 residues long. Germline V gene sequence: CDR1 LNHDA, CDR2 SQIVND (reference sequence). Trimming took 7 bases from V and 4 from J; bases not matched to a gene: 14. The CDR3 protein is CASTEYKGQGRGNTIYF. The CDR3 bases are TGTGCCAGTACCGAATATAAGGGACAGGGCCGAGGAAACACCATATATTTT.

The chain employs TRBV6-5 and TRBJ2-3, with D possibly matching TRBD2 (5 bases). V shed 5 bases and J shed 2 bases, with 8 bases lying between them. Looked up from germline, CDR1 is MNHEY and CDR2 is SVGAGI. This CDR3 has 13 amino acids. CDR3 amino acids: CASSRGLTDTQYF. The CDR3 DNA sequence: TGTGCCAGCAGTCGCGGGCTCACAGATACGCAGTATTTT.

This clone was counted a single time. The chain couples TRBV5-4 to TRBJ2-5; TRBD2 is a possible D gene (7 bases). Per germline, CDR1 SGHNT and CDR2 YYREEE (reference sequence). V was pared by 6 bases and J by 0 bases, with 18 bases between. The CDR3 runs to 16 residues. Here the CDR3 reads CASTSWGGPYQETQYF. As DNA, the CDR3 is TGTGCCAGCACCTCCTGGGGGGGGCCCTACCAAGAGACCCAGTACTTC.

This rearrangement joins TRBV7-2 to TRBJ1-4; 8 nucleotides agree with TRBD1. Trimming removed 1 base from V and 8 bases from J; junction bases left unmatched: 6. CDR1 SGHTA and CDR2 FQGNSA come from the germline V gene. CDR3 length: 15 residues. The CDR3 sequence: CASSLDRGLGEKLFF. The CDR3 nucleotides read TGTGCCAGCAGCTTAGACAGGGGGTTGGGAGAAAAACTGTTTTTT.

V is TRBV29-1 and J is TRBJ2-2; 10 bases are a match to TRBD1. V shed 3 bases and J 11 bases; nucleotides not matched to a gene: 9. This CDR3 is 14 amino acids long. Germline CDR1 and CDR2: SQVTM and ANQGSEA. The CDR3 DNA is TGCAGCGTTGAGGGACAGGGGACGCCCGCAGAGCTGTTTTTT. Translation: CSVEGQGTPAELFF.

V is TRBV11-2 and J is TRBJ1-1; D might be TRBD1 (6 bases). This CDR3 region has 17 residues. The V and J ends lost 0 bases and 5 bases respectively, with 19 bases between them. The germline V gene encodes CDR1 SGHAT and CDR2 FQNNGV. CDR3 sequence: CASSLDPLRQGMTEAFF. The CDR3 region has the DNA TGTGCCAGCAGCTTAGATCCCCTGCGGCAGGGGATGACTGAAGCTTTCTTT.

There are a few counts of this clone. The CDR3 protein is CASSFGEGNLGTDTQYF. The DNA of the CDR3 is TGTGCCAGCAGTTTTGGCGAGGGCAACCTCGGTACAGATACGCAGTATTTT. The rearrangement joins TRBV27 to TRBJ2-3; maybe TRBD2 (5 bases). The CDR3 has 17 residues. CDR1 and CDR2 from the germline V gene are MNHEY and SMNVEV (reference sequence). Trimming took off 3 bases at V and 3 bases at J, with 19 bases between the two ends.

The J gene is TRBJ1-4, the V gene TRBV11-2; 10 bases agree with TRBD1. The CDR3 length is 17 residues. The V segment lost 1 base and the J segment 6 bases; nucleotides outside the gene matches: 8. Germline lookup yields CDR1 SGHAT and CDR2 FQNNGV. The CDR3 sequence is CASSLVPTGQGYEKLFF. The DNA of the CDR3 is TGTGCCAGCAGCTTAGTTCCCACGGGACAGGGGTATGAAAAACTGTTTTTT.